This T cell receptor (beta chain) derives from a study of T cell responses to AZD1222 COVID-19 vaccine. TCRdb's copy holds only in-frame clones and misses some; the assay was immunoSEQ multiplex PCR. The data hold about 190,000 clones, with approximately 91% observed a single time. Trimming took 10 bases from V and 7 from J, leaving 19 bases between them. The germline gives CDR1 ENHRY, CDR2 SYGVKD. This CDR3 has 13 amino acids. This receptor was taken from an adult in good health. This material consisted of peripheral blood, taken on day 0 of AZD1222 vaccination. The rearrangement uses TRBV10-3 and TRBJ1-2; D is unresolved. CDR3 coding DNA: TGTGCCACCGCTTTGAACATGGAGAGTGGCTACACCTTC. Translating gives CATALNMESGYTF.